This entry concerns a single T cell receptor beta chain. The antigen is undetermined. The CDR3 consists of 14 residues. Germline V CDR1 and CDR2: SGHVS, FQNEAQ. Trimming took off 1 base at V and 2 bases at J, with 9 bases between the two ends. The assay was immunoSEQ multiplex PCR, and TCRdb's table has in-frame clones only and misses some. The table lists some 90,000 clones, around 94% of them singletons, with 4.5% to 5% in the top ten. The data were taken from a study of Tregs in tolerant kidney transplant recipients. Overall study results and limits: Activated donor B cell expansion appeared to reveal the most relevant donor-specific TCRbeta repertoire. Biological reproducibility was not directly addressed in this study. Few patients were studied, so findings need validation in larger groups.

The specimen sequenced was CD8+ T cells from blood. This chain joins TRBV7-8 and TRBJ2-7, with D perhaps TRBD1 (6 bases). The origin of this receptor is a human donor in good health. The CDR3 here is CASSLVGGAYEQYF. The CDR3 DNA is TGTGCCAGCAGCTTAGTAGGGGGAGCCTACGAGCAGTACTTC.